This TCR beta chain was captured by sequencing in a study of T cell responses to AZD1222 COVID-19 vaccine. Across the whole study: Investigators merged groups given second doses at roughly 4 or roughly 12 weeks.

Study results and caveats: The peak T cell response came first, and repertoires were sampled only after it. Spike-wide coverage was observed for vaccine-associated CD4 TCRs, with dominant responses at 160-218 and 743-854. Donors in the cohort were predominantly white British and more often female, and clonal diversity was possibly underestimated.

Using immunoSEQ multiplex PCR, the repertoire was profiled, and TCRdb retains in-frame clones only, with some absent. The table includes approximately 150,000 clones, about 92% detected once. On this clone: What it recognizes is unknown.

Trimming pared 5 bases from V and 0 bases from J, leaving 4 bases between. This CDR3 has 13 residues. Germline CDR1 is LGHNA and CDR2 is YSLEER. The chain uses TRBV4-3 and TRBJ1-4; D call uncertain. The TCR was taken from an adult in good health. The source material was peripheral blood, sampled on day 0 of AZD1222 vaccination. This chain's CDR3 is CASSFATNEKLFF. CDR3 in DNA: TGCGCCAGCAGCTTTGCAACTAATGAAAAACTGTTTTTT.